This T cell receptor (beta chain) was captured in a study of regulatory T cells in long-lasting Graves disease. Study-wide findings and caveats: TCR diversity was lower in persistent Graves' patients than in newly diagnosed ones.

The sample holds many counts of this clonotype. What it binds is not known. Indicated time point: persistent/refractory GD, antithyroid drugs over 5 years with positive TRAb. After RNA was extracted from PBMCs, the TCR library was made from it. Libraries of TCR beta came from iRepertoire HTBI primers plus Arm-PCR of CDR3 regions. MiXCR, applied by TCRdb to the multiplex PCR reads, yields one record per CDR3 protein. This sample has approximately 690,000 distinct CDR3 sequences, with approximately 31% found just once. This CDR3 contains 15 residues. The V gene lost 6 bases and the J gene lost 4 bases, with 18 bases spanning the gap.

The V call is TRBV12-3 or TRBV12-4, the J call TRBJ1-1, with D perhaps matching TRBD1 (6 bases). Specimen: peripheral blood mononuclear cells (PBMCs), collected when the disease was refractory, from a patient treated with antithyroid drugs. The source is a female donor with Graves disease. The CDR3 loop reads CASRKTGFGSTEAFF. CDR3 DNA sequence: TGTGCCAGCAGGAAAACAGGGTTCGGTTCCACTGAAGCTTTCTTT.